These 10 T cell receptor beta chains came from one sample sequenced in a study of shared clonotypes between healthy human individuals. The assay was immunoSEQ multiplex PCR, and TCRdb's table has in-frame clones only and misses some. The repertoire has roughly 1,000,000 clones, 75% to 80% of them found once; the top ten carry more than 0.55%. The sequenced sample was memory CD4+ T cells from PBMCs. Subset given: CD45RA-negative fraction. These receptors all stem from a man between 18 and 35 years old in good health. Some clones in this sample may be carry-over from other donors' samples.

V is TRBV7-2 and J is TRBJ1-5, with 7 bases aligning to TRBD1. This CDR3 region has 15 residues. CDR1 is SGHTA, CDR2 FQGNSA, per germline. With V trimmed by 5 bases and J by 3 bases, 7 bases remained unmatched. The chain's CDR3 is CASSLSGQANQPQHF. The CDR3 bases are TGTGCCAGCAGCCTATCAGGACAGGCCAATCAGCCCCAGCATTTT.

The chain couples TRBV7-8 to TRBJ1-2; 9 positions agree with TRBD1. Germline V CDR1 and CDR2: SGHVS, FQNEAQ. After removal of 2 bases from V and 5 bases from J, the junction contained 3 bases not matched to a gene. The CDR3 runs 14 residues. CDR3 nucleotide sequence: TGTGCCAGCAGCTTACCCGGGACAGGGTATGGCTACACCTTC. This gives the protein CASSLPGTGYGYTF.

This clone was seen a few times. V usage is TRBV2 and J usage is TRBJ2-2, with 7 bases that match TRBD2. Germline CDR1 reads SNHLY; CDR2 reads FYNNEI. The V segment lost 4 bases and the J segment 4 bases; nucleotides outside the gene matches: 9. The CDR3 extends over 16 amino acids. The CDR3 bases are TGTGCCAGCAGTGGCGGGAGTGGGCCAAGCACCGGGGAGCTGTTTTTT. The encoded protein is CASSGGSGPSTGELFF.

This chain joins TRBV6-6 and TRBJ2-7, with TRBD1 identical over 9 bases. This CDR3 contains 15 residues. Germline-derived CDR1 and CDR2 are MNHNY and SVGAGI (reference sequence). V was pared by 8 bases and J by 0 bases, with 8 bases of the junction left unmatched. CDR3 coding DNA: TGTGCCAGCCACCCCCTGGGACAGGGCTCCTACGAGCAGTACTTC. It yields the protein CASHPLGQGSYEQYF.

As concerns this clone: At the DNA level, this CDR3 is encoded by other sequences in the same sample as well. V usage is TRBV5-1 and J usage is TRBJ1-4, with TRBD1 matching over 11 bases. V lost 2 bases and J lost 7; bases outside the gene matches: 1. The CDR3 sequence is 14 residues long. Germline V gives CDR1 SGHRS, CDR2 YFSETQ. CDR3 amino acids: CASSFGTGGEKLFF. CDR3 bases: TGCGCCAGCAGCTTCGGGACAGGGGGTGAAAAACTGTTTTTT.

This clone was counted between two and nine times. CDR3 residues: CASSLRQGRTEAFF. CDR3 DNA: TGTGCCAGCAGCTTAAGACAGGGGAGAACTGAAGCTTTCTTT. The chain carries TRBV7-2 and TRBJ1-1; 8 bases match TRBD1. The germline CDR1 and CDR2 sequences are SGHTA and FQGNSA. V shed 2 bases and J 5 bases; nucleotides not matched to a gene: 4. The CDR3 covers 14 residues.

This clone was counted ten times or more. This chain uses TRBV27 with TRBJ2-3, with D tentatively TRBD1 or TRBD2 (6 bases each). Germline-derived CDR1 and CDR2 are MNHEY and SMNVEV (reference sequence). The CDR3 spans 14 residues. V shed 3 bases and J shed 6 bases, with 13 bases lying between them. CDR3 protein: CASSFWGASDTQYF. DNA of the CDR3: TGTGCCAGCAGTTTCTGGGGGGCGTCCGATACGCAGTATTTT.

The chain combines TRBV19 with TRBJ1-2; possibly TRBD1 for D (5 bases). V was cut by 11 bases and J by 3 bases, with 22 bases left in between. Germline V CDR1 and CDR2: LNHDA, SQIVND (reference sequence). CDR3 length: 15 amino acids. CDR3 DNA: TGTGCCGTCAACTCGGGTCTCCAAGGGGACTATGGCTACACCTTC. Protein sequence: CAVNSGLQGDYGYTF. Full variable domain (remainder filled in from reference TRBV19 and TRBJ1-2): DGGITQSPKYLFRKEGQNVTLSCEQNLNHDAMYWYRQDPGQGLRLIYYSQIVNDFQKGDIAEGYSVSREKKESFPLTVTSAQKNPTAFYLCAVNSGLQGDYGYTFGSGTRLTVV.

A remark on this clone: A far larger clone is one nucleotide away, so this likely arose from a read error. This chain links TRBV5-5 with TRBJ2-3; D is unresolved. Germline V gives CDR1 SGHKS, CDR2 YYEKEE (reference sequence). With 3 bases removed from V and 2 bases from J, the gap between germline ends came to 4 bases. The CDR3 length is 12 residues. As DNA, the CDR3 is TGTGCCAGCAGCTCCGACACAGATACGCAGTATTTT. It translates to CASSSDTDTQYF.

The CDR3 is CASSSDRAQETQYF. CDR3 sequence (DNA): TGTGCCAGCAGTTCCGACAGGGCTCAAGAGACCCAGTACTTC. V and J are TRBV28 and TRBJ2-5; 7 bases fit TRBD1. The CDR3 is made up of 14 amino acids. Germline V gene data show CDR1 as MDHEN and CDR2 as SYDVKM. The junction had 4 bases not matched to a gene; V was cut back by 4 bases and J by 2 bases.